The 10 T cell receptor beta chains presented below share a single source sample, sequenced in a study of regulatory T cells in long-lasting Graves disease. The time point is: persistent/refractory GD, antithyroid drugs over 5 years with positive TRAb. The TCR library was made from RNA that had been extracted from PBMCs in TRIzol. TCR beta libraries were built with iRepertoire HTBI primers and Arm-PCR of CDR3 regions. TCRdb reprocessed the multiplex PCR reads with MiXCR, giving one entry per CDR3 protein. The sample includes approximately 380,000 distinct CDR3 sequences, about 20% of them seen just once. The specimen comprised peripheral blood mononuclear cells (PBMCs), sampled when the disease was refractory, from a patient treated with antithyroid drugs. The receptors were gathered from a female donor with Graves disease.

This clonotype was seen ten or more times. V and J are TRBV20-1 and TRBJ2-7; the D call may be TRBD1 or TRBD2 (5 bases each). This CDR3 has 14 residues. Germline V gene sequence: CDR1 DFQATT, CDR2 SNEGSKA (reference sequence). V lost 7 bases, J lost 3 bases, and 19 bases lay in between. The CDR3 here is CSVQTLGGLYEQYF. CDR3 DNA: TGCAGTGTGCAAACGCTTGGGGGTCTCTACGAGCAGTACTTC.

V gene TRBV29-1 combines with J gene TRBJ2-1; 8 nucleotides line up with TRBD2. V lost 3 bases and J lost 10; bases outside the gene matches: 11. From germline, CDR1 is SQVTM and CDR2 ANQGSEA. The CDR3 runs to 14 residues. The CDR3 bases are TGCAGCGTTGAGGGAGCGGGAGTGACGAGAGAGCAGTTCTTC. Translation: CSVEGAGVTREQFF.

This clonotype was detected ten times or more. The CDR3 spells CASSSSESVEKLFF. The DNA of the CDR3 is TGTGCCAGCAGCTCTAGCGAGTCAGTGGAAAAACTGTTTTTT. The V gene is TRBV7-8, the J gene TRBJ1-4; D unclear. The CDR3 sequence is 14 residues long. V lost 4 bases and J lost 8, with 14 bases in between. Looked up from germline, CDR1 is SGHVS and CDR2 is FQNEAQ.

This clonotype was seen repeatedly, ten times or more. The V gene is TRBV2, the J gene TRBJ1-5; D remains unclear. The CDR3 extends over 15 amino acids. Trimming pared 2 bases from V and 0 bases from J, leaving 8 bases between. From germline, CDR1 is SNHLY and CDR2 FYNNEI. CDR3 DNA sequence: TGTGCCAGCAGTGAAAGGCAGCTTAGCAATCAGCCCCAGCATTTT. Translation: CASSERQLSNQPQHF.

This chain uses TRBV19 with TRBJ1-5, with D unresolved. Per the germline V gene, CDR1 is LNHDA and CDR2 is SQIVND (reference sequence). V gave up 0 bases and J gave up 7 bases, with 10 bases separating them. This CDR3 comprises 14 residues. CDR3 bases: TGTGCCAGTAGTATAGATCTGATAGGACAGCCCCAGCATTTT. The encoded protein is CASSIDLIGQPQHF.

The DNA of the CDR3 is TGCAGTGCTAGAGTACGGGAATCCCTCCACTTT. This codes for CSARVRESLHF. This chain uses TRBV20-1 with TRBJ1-6; D uncertain. The V gene's germline CDR1 is DFQATT and CDR2 SNEGSKA (reference sequence). V lost 1 base and J 14 bases, leaving 9 bases between the germline ends. The CDR3 runs to 11 residues.

This clonotype was seen a handful of times. A much larger clone lies a single base off, so this may be a read error. The J gene is TRBJ1-6, the V gene TRBV19, with 7 bases matching TRBD1. CDR3 length equals 14 residues. Germline trimming cut 3 bases from V and 6 bases from J; bases unmatched to any gene: 2. Germline CDR1 is LNHDA and CDR2 is SQIVND (reference sequence). CDR3 sequence: CASSIGTANSPLHF. DNA for the CDR3: TGTGCCAGTAGTATCGGGACAGCTAATTCACCCCTCCACTTT.

This clonotype was observed at least ten times. The chain carries TRBV11-3 and TRBJ2-5, with TRBD1 matching over 10 bases. V was clipped by 3 bases and J by 5 bases; unmatched bases: 6. The CDR3 covers 15 residues. Per germline, CDR1 SGHNT and CDR2 YENEEA. In nucleotides, the CDR3 is TGTGCCAGCAGCTTCGACAGGGGGCTTGGGGAGACCCAGTACTTC. Translating gives CASSFDRGLGETQYF.

The CDR3 DNA is TGTGCCAGCAGCTTATTAGGCGACAAACTGTTTTTT. Translated: CASSLLGDKLFF. The chain combines TRBV7-8 with TRBJ1-4; no reliable D call. Germline V gene data show CDR1 as SGHVS and CDR2 as FQNEAQ. With 2 bases removed from V and 11 bases from J, the gap between germline ends came to 9 bases. The CDR3 length is 12 residues.

This clonotype was seen a handful of times. The rearrangement links TRBV14 to TRBJ2-1; maybe TRBD2 (6 bases). V was cut by 8 bases and J by 3 bases, with 17 bases left in between. Per the germline V gene, CDR1 is SGHDN and CDR2 is FVKESK. The CDR3 is made up of 15 amino acids. The CDR3 DNA reads as TGTGCCAGCGGGCGGGACTCCTCCTTCTACAATGAGCAGTTCTTC. Translation: CASGRDSSFYNEQFF.